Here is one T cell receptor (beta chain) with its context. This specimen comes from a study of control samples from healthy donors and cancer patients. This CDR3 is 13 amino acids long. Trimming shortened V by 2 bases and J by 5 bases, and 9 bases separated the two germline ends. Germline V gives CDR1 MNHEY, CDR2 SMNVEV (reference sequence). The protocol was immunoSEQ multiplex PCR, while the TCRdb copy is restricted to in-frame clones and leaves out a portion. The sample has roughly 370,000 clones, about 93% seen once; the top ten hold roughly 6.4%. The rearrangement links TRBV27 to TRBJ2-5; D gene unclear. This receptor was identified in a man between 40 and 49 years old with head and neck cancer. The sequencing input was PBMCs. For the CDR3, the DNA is TGTGCCAGCAGTTTAGGAGTTGGGGAGACCCAGTACTTC. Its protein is CASSLGVGETQYF.